Each of the 11 T cell receptor beta chains below was sequenced from the same sample in a study of T cell responses to AZD1222 COVID-19 vaccine (dated by TCRdb to the early 2020s). Library preparation employed the immunoSEQ multiplex PCR assay. Sourced from immuneACCESS, this table was stored by TCRdb with only in-frame sequences that have V and J called. A share of the clones is absent; for the studies checked, an unresolved V gene accounts for under half, and the remainder has no known explanation. The sample contains 150,000 to 200,000 clones, about 90% of them found a single time. The leading ten clones occupy about 5.9% of the sample. The meaning of the sample's time point label: about 28 days (+/-7) after the second vaccine dose. The starting material was peripheral blood, obtained 28 days after the second AZD1222 dose. The receptors were sampled from an adult who received the AZD1222 COVID-19 vaccine.

The CDR3: CASSLQGAHGNTIYF. Here the CDR3 DNA reads TGTGCCAGCAGCTTACAGGGGGCGCATGGAAACACCATATATTTT. The chain uses TRBV7-2 and TRBJ1-3, with TRBD1 matching over 8 bases. Trimming took 2 bases from V and 3 from J; bases not matched to a gene: 3. Germline CDR1 is SGHTA and CDR2 is FQGNSA. The CDR3 runs 15 residues.

The chain is built from TRBV7-2 and TRBJ2-6; D gene ambiguous. Trimming took off 0 bases at V and 1 base at J, with 7 bases between the two ends. There are 16 residues in the CDR3. The germline V gene has CDR1 SGHTA and CDR2 FQGNSA. CDR3 nucleotides: TGTGCCAGCAGCTTAGCTTTTCAATCTGGGGCCAACGTCCTGACTTTC. The encoded protein is CASSLAFQSGANVLTF.

This rearrangement joins TRBV30 to TRBJ1-1; D gene uncertain. The CDR3 covers 11 residues. Trimming took off 0 bases at V and 8 bases at J, with 7 bases between the two ends. Looked up from germline, CDR1 is GTSNPN and CDR2 is SVGIG (reference sequence). The CDR3 nucleotides read TGTGCCTGGAGTGTAGGATCAGAAGCTTTCTTT. It encodes CAWSVGSEAFF. The full variable domain, its missing parts supplied by reference TRBV30 and TRBJ1-1, is SQTIHQWPATLVQPVGSPLSLECTVEGTSNPNLYWYRQAAGRGLQLLFYSVGIGQISSEVPQNLSASRPQDRQFILSSKKLLLSDSGFYLCAWSVGSEAFFGQGTRLTVV.

The gene calls are TRBV7-2 and TRBJ2-5; D might be TRBD2 (5 bases). Germline values: CDR1 SGHTA, CDR2 FQGNSA. Trimming pared 2 bases from V and 2 bases from J, leaving 12 bases between. The length of the CDR3 is 15 residues. DNA of the CDR3: TGTGCCAGCAGCTTACAGCGGAGTCTACAAGAGACCCAGTACTTC. It translates to CASSLQRSLQETQYF.

This clone was recorded only once. J is TRBJ2-1 and V is TRBV18; the D is unclear. The germline V and J ends were trimmed by 5 bases and 5 bases, with 10 bases remaining between them. This CDR3 spans 13 amino acids. Germline CDR1 reads KGHSH; CDR2 reads LQKENI. The CDR3: CASSMELHNEQFF. CDR3 in DNA: TGTGCCAGCTCAATGGAATTACACAATGAGCAGTTCTTC.

V and J are TRBV7-2 and TRBJ2-7, with a weak D call TRBD2 (6 bases). Germline V gene data show CDR1 as SGHTA and CDR2 as FQGNSA. V was trimmed by 5 bases and J by 7 bases, leaving 18 bases between them. The CDR3 extends over 14 amino acids. DNA for the CDR3: TGTGCCAGCAGCCGGGACGGCAACGCGGGGGAGCAGTACTTC. Its translation is CASSRDGNAGEQYF. The variable domain in full, with the rest retrieved from reference TRBV7-2 and TRBJ2-7, is GAGVSQSPSNKVTEKGKDVELRCDPISGHTALYWYRQSLGQGLEFLIYFQGNSAPDKSGLPSDRFSAERTGGSVSTLTIQRTQQEDSAVYLCASSRDGNAGEQYFGPGTRLTVT.

This clone was observed a single time. The rearrangement joins TRBV6-2 or TRBV6-3 to TRBJ2-1; 10 bases are shared with TRBD2. There are 15 residues in the CDR3. The junction had 5 bases not matched to a gene; V was cut back by 5 bases and J by 4 bases. The germline CDR1 and CDR2 sequences are MNHEY and SVGEGT. The CDR3 region is CASSVAGGGYNEQFF. CDR3 sequence (DNA): TGTGCCAGCAGTGTAGCGGGAGGTGGGTACAATGAGCAGTTCTTC.

The genes are TRBV5-1 and TRBJ2-5, with D perhaps TRBD1 (6 bases). CDR1 is SGHRS and CDR2 is YFSETQ in the germline V gene. The CDR3 runs to 12 residues. Trimming left V 2 bases short and J 4 bases short, with 6 bases between. The CDR3 DNA is TGCGCCAGCAGCTTACAGGGAGAGACCCAGTACTTC. Its translation is CASSLQGETQYF.

The DNA of the CDR3 is TGCGCCAGCAGCCAAGATCGTGGCCTAGCGGGAGAAAGCGATGAGCAGTTCTTC. Its protein is CASSQDRGLAGESDEQFF. This sequence joins TRBV4-1 and TRBJ2-1; 10 positions agree with TRBD2. Per the germline V gene, CDR1 is MGHRA and CDR2 is YSYEKL. V dropped 0 bases and J dropped 8; count of bases not matched to a gene: 13. The CDR3 is 18 amino acids.

The chain combines TRBV30 with TRBJ1-2; 8 positions agree with TRBD1. The junction had 4 bases not matched to a gene; V was cut back by 4 bases and J by 3 bases. In germline, CDR1 is GTSNPN, CDR2 SVGIG (reference sequence). The CDR3 covers 13 residues. CDR3 in DNA: TGTGCCTGGAATCCGACAGGGGACTATGGCTACACCTTC. This sequence encodes CAWNPTGDYGYTF.

The chain links TRBV9 to TRBJ1-3; 12 nucleotides line up with TRBD1. Germline CDR1 SGDLS, CDR2 YYNGEE. V dropped 1 base and J dropped 0; count of bases not matched to a gene: 5. The CDR3 has 18 residues. The CDR3 bases are TGTGCCAGCAGCGTACCAGGGACAGGGGGCGCCTCTGGAAACACCATATATTTT. This sequence encodes CASSVPGTGGASGNTIYF.